One sample yielded the 10 T cell receptor beta chains listed below, sequenced in a study of shared clonotypes between healthy human individuals. Method: immunoSEQ multiplex PCR; TCRdb's copy keeps in-frame clones and lacks some. The profile shows about 2 million clones, about 95% of them singletons. The sequenced material came from naive CD4+ T cells sorted from blood. Subset specified: CD45RA+ positively selected. The receptor source for this set is a man aged 18 to 30 in good health.

This chain uses TRBV7-2 with TRBJ2-7; TRBD2 might be the D (5 bases). V was pared by 3 bases and J by 5 bases, with 14 bases between. CDR1 and CDR2 from the germline V gene are SGHTA and FQGNSA. The CDR3 consists of 14 residues. The CDR3 bases are TGTGCCAGCAGCTTGGATCGGGTTAGCGACGAGCAGTACTTC. Its translation is CASSLDRVSDEQYF.

The rearrangement joins TRBV6-6 to TRBJ2-3; D not certain. The length of the CDR3 is 14 residues. Per germline, CDR1 MNHNY and CDR2 SVGAGI (reference sequence). The V end was cut by 2 bases, the J end by 1 base, with 7 bases between. CDR3 protein: CASSYLERTDTQYF. As DNA, the CDR3 is TGTGCCAGCAGTTACCTCGAACGCACAGATACGCAGTATTTT.

The chain links TRBV28 to TRBJ2-7; no clear D gene. The ends were cut back, 2 bases at V and 0 bases at J, with 5 bases in the middle. CDR1 is MDHEN, CDR2 SYDVKM, per germline. The CDR3 is 13 residues long. The CDR3 region has the DNA TGTGCCAGCAGTTTACCCCGCTCCTACGAGCAGTACTTC. Translating gives CASSLPRSYEQYF.

As concerns this clone: A junction boundary mismatches the germline segment, possibly from a read error. J is TRBJ2-3 and V is TRBV9; 8 nucleotides match TRBD2. Per germline, CDR1 SGDLS and CDR2 YYNGEE. The CDR3 has 15 amino acids. DNA of the CDR3: TGTGCCAACAGCGGGGGCTTACAAAGCACAGATACGCAGTATTTT. Its protein product is CANSGGLQSTDTQYF.

As concerns this clone: Other DNA sequences in the same sample also yield this CDR3. The gene calls are TRBV2 and TRBJ2-3; D gene uncertain. Germline lookup yields CDR1 SNHLY and CDR2 FYNNEI. V dropped 4 bases and J dropped 2 bases, with 7 bases sitting between them. This CDR3 contains 13 residues. This chain's CDR3 is CASSGQFTDTQYF. The DNA of the CDR3 is TGTGCCAGCAGTGGTCAGTTCACAGATACGCAGTATTTT.

The chain uses TRBV15 and TRBJ1-5; weak D call: TRBD1 (5 bases). CDR3 size: 14 residues. CDR1 LNHNV and CDR2 YYDKDF come from the germline V gene (reference sequence). The germline V and J ends were trimmed by 0 bases and 5 bases, with 8 bases remaining between them. The CDR3 region has the DNA TGTGCCACCAGCAGAGATCTGGGGGATCAGCCCCAGCATTTT. Residues: CATSRDLGDQPQHF.

V is TRBV6-5 and J is TRBJ1-4; D perhaps matches TRBD1 (5 bases). Germline V gene sequence: CDR1 MNHEY, CDR2 SVGAGI. V dropped 10 bases and J dropped 8 bases, with 14 bases sitting between them. This CDR3 comprises 12 residues. The CDR3 DNA reads TGTGCCACCCGCTCAGAGGGGGAAAAACTGTTTTTT. Protein product: CATRSEGEKLFF.

The chain combines TRBV4-1 with TRBJ1-2; the match to TRBD1 covers 7 bases. The junction had 10 bases not matched to a gene; V was cut back by 6 bases and J by 0 bases. The CDR3 covers 16 residues. The germline gives CDR1 MGHRA, CDR2 YSYEKL. The CDR3 is CASSPGGGEANYGYTF. In nucleotides, the CDR3 is TGCGCCAGCAGTCCTGGAGGGGGCGAAGCTAACTATGGCTACACCTTC.

In this sample, this clone turned up once. The sample carries other DNA sequences with the same CDR3. V gene TRBV5-1 combines with J gene TRBJ2-2; D possibly corresponds to TRBD1 (5 bases). The CDR3 is 15 amino acids. CDR1 SGHRS and CDR2 YFSETQ come from the germline V gene. V was clipped by 2 bases and J by 2 bases, with 10 bases between them. CDR3 coding DNA: TGCGCCAGCAGCTTATCAGGGCTAAACACCGGGGAGCTGTTTTTT. It is translated as CASSLSGLNTGELFF.

This chain's CDR3 is CASSAGGGDTDTQYF. In nucleotides, the CDR3 is TGCGCCAGCAGCGCTGGGGGGGGCGACACAGATACGCAGTATTTT. V is TRBV4-3 and J is TRBJ2-3; possible D gene TRBD2, 7 bases. The germline V gene has CDR1 LGHNA and CDR2 YSLEER. The V and J ends lost 5 bases and 2 bases respectively, with 14 bases between them. The CDR3 is 15 residues long.